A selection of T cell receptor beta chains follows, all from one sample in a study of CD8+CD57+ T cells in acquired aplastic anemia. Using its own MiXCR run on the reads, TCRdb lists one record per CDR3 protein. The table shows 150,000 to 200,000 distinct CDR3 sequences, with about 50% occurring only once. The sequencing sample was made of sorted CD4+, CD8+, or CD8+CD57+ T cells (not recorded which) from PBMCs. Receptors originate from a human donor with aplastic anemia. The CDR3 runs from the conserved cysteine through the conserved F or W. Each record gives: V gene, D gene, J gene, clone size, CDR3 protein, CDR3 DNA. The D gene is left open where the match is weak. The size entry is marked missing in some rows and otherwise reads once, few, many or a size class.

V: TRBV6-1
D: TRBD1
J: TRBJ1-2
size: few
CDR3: CASSATGGYGYTF
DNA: TGTGCCAGCAGTGCAACAGGGGGCTATGGCTACACCTTC

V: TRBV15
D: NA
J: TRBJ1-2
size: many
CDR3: CATSRPGGLVNAYGYTF
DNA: TGTGCCACCAGCCGGCCAGGCGGCCTGGTTAATGCCTATGGCTACACCTTC

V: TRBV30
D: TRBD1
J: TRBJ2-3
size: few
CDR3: CAWNRGQADTQYF
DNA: TGTGCCTGGAACAGGGGGCAAGCAGATACGCAGTATTTT

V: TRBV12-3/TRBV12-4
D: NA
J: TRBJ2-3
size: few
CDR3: CASSLFLGLNTQYF
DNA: TGTGCCAGCAGTTTATTTCTGGGGCTAAATACGCAGTATTTT

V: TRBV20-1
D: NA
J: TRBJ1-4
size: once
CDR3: CSARARNPGGEKLFF
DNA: TGCAGTGCTAGAGCCCGGAATCCCGGGGGTGAAAAACTGTTTTTT

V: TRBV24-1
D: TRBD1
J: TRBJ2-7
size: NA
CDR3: CATSDWTGSNEQYF
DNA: TGTGCCACCAGTGATTGGACAGGGAGTAACGAGCAGTACTTC

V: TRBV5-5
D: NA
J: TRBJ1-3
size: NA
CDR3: CASSLLVGGNTIYF
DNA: TGTGCCAGCAGCCTCTTGGTGGGCGGAAACACCATATATTTT

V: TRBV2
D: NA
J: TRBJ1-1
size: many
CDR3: CASSEGQTLEAFF
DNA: TGTGCCAGCAGTGAAGGGCAGACATTAGAAGCTTTCTTT

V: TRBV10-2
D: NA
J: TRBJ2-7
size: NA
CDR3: CASNRDQGREQYF
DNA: TGCGCCAGCAACCGGGACCAAGGGAGAGAGCAGTACTTC

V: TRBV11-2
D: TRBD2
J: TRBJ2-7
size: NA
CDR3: CASSLRGLAGMSYEQYF
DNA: TGTGCCAGCAGCCTAAGGGGACTAGCGGGGATGTCCTACGAGCAGTACTTC